Following are 14 T cell receptor beta chains from one sample sequenced in a study of blood T cell repertoires in COVID-19. The assay was immunoSEQ multiplex PCR, and TCRdb's table has in-frame clones only and misses some. Of 200,000 to 250,000 clones in the sample, roughly 80% were seen once. Source material: peripheral blood. The receptors were sampled from a woman in her 50s with acute or convalescent COVID-19.

This clone was observed a few times. The chain employs TRBV4-3 and TRBJ2-4; TRBD2 matches 10 bases. Per germline, CDR1 LGHNA and CDR2 YSLEER. After removal of 0 bases from V and 2 bases from J, the junction contained 10 bases not matched to a gene. This CDR3 is built from 19 residues. Here the CDR3 DNA reads TGCGCCAGCAGCCAAGAAGGGACTAGCGTTCCGGGATCCAAAAACATTCAGTACTTC. This gives the protein CASSQEGTSVPGSKNIQYF.

DNA of the CDR3: TGCAGCGTTGAAGACCCGGGACAGGGTGGCGAGCAGTACTTC. Amino acids: CSVEDPGQGGEQYF. The chain joins TRBV29-1 to TRBJ2-7; 9 bases are a match to TRBD1. CDR1 is SQVTM and CDR2 is ANQGSEA in the germline V gene. CDR3 length: 14 amino acids. The V segment lost 0 bases and the J segment 6 bases; nucleotides outside the gene matches: 6.

This chain links TRBV4-1 with TRBJ2-4, with 11 bases that match TRBD2. Germline values: CDR1 MGHRA, CDR2 YSYEKL. Trimming took 0 bases from V and 1 from J; bases not matched to a gene: 2. The CDR3 sequence is 17 residues long. DNA for the CDR3: TGCGCCAGCAGCCAAGATAGGACTAGCGGGGCCAAAAACATTCAGTACTTC. Protein product: CASSQDRTSGAKNIQYF.

This clone was seen a single time. This chain uses TRBV6-5 with TRBJ1-5; weak D call: TRBD1 (5 bases). Trimming stripped 6 bases from V and 3 bases from J, with 9 bases between. Germline V lookup: CDR1 MNHEY, CDR2 SVGAGI. The CDR3 spans 13 residues. The CDR3 loop is CASRGGYNQPQHF. CDR3 coding DNA: TGTGCCAGCAGGGGGGGGTACAATCAGCCCCAGCATTTT.

The V gene is TRBV4-2, the J gene TRBJ2-1; 7 positions agree with TRBD1. The V segment lost 5 bases and the J segment 4 bases; nucleotides outside the gene matches: 8. Germline V lookup: CDR1 LGHNA, CDR2 YNFKEQ. CDR3 length: 15 amino acids. The CDR3 nucleotides read TGTGCCAGCAGCTACAGACAGGGTCTATACAATGAGCAGTTCTTC. This gives the protein CASSYRQGLYNEQFF.

This chain's CDR3 is CASTRLAGLQETQYF. Written as DNA, the CDR3 is TGTGCCAGCACTAGACTAGCGGGCCTCCAAGAGACCCAGTACTTC. The V call is TRBV7-6, the J call TRBJ2-5; 10 nucleotides agree with TRBD2. Germline lookup yields CDR1 SGHVS and CDR2 FNYEAQ. Germline trimming cut 7 bases from V and 1 base from J; bases unmatched to any gene: 6. There are 15 residues in the CDR3.

V gene TRBV28 combines with J gene TRBJ1-5, with TRBD1 matching 8 bases. CDR3 length: 16 residues. The V and J ends lost 5 bases and 2 bases, in that order; junction bases with no gene match: 8. CDR1 and CDR2 (germline): MDHEN, SYDVKM. For the CDR3, the DNA is TGTGCCAGCAGTGGACAGGGTGCAATTGGCAATCAGCCCCAGCATTTT. Protein: CASSGQGAIGNQPQHF.

The genes are TRBV19 and TRBJ1-2; no definite D call. Trimming stripped 6 bases from V and 8 bases from J, with 13 bases between. CDR1 and CDR2 (germline): LNHDA, SQIVND (reference sequence). The CDR3 sequence is 12 residues long. CDR3: CASSAGFRGYTF. The CDR3 DNA reads as TGTGCCAGTAGCGCGGGGTTTCGAGGCTACACCTTC.

The rearrangement links TRBV30 to TRBJ1-6; tentative D call: TRBD1 (5 bases). Germline V gene data show CDR1 as GTSNPN and CDR2 as SVGIG (reference sequence). The V and J ends lost 3 bases and 11 bases respectively, with 20 bases between them. The length of the CDR3 is 15 residues. This chain's CDR3 is CAWSVKSTVATPLHF. The CDR3 nucleotides are TGTGCCTGGAGCGTTAAATCGACAGTCGCGACACCCCTCCACTTT.

Written as DNA, the CDR3 is TGTGCCAGCAGTGAATTAGGTAGCGGGGGGCTAGATACGCAGTATTTT. Protein sequence: CASSELGSGGLDTQYF. This chain joins TRBV25-1 and TRBJ2-3; TRBD2 matches 10 bases. Per the germline V gene, CDR1 is MGHDK and CDR2 is SYGVNS. With V trimmed by 1 base and J by 5 bases, 6 bases remained unmatched. CDR3 size: 16 residues.

DNA of the CDR3: TGTGCCAGCTCCCCAGACAGGGTTGGGTACGAGCAGTACTTC. Translating gives CASSPDRVGYEQYF. The chain couples TRBV18 to TRBJ2-7; 7 nucleotides agree with TRBD1. Germline CDR1 is KGHSH and CDR2 is LQKENI. There are 14 residues in the CDR3. V lost 6 bases, J lost 4 bases, and 9 bases stayed unmatched.

This clone was picked up a small number of times. J is TRBJ1-6 and V is TRBV28, with 9 bases aligning to TRBD1. The germline CDR1 and CDR2 sequences are MDHEN and SYDVKM. The ends lost 2 bases at V and 6 bases at J; junction bases unmatched: 5. This CDR3 region has 16 residues. CDR3 protein: CASSLLRDRVNSPLHF. The CDR3 DNA is TGTGCCAGCAGTTTACTCCGGGACAGGGTTAATTCACCCCTCCACTTT.

The V gene is TRBV2, the J gene TRBJ2-2, with a weak D call TRBD1 (6 bases). V lost 6 bases, J lost 4 bases, and 15 bases lay in between. The CDR3 length is 15 residues. CDR1 is SNHLY and CDR2 is FYNNEI in the germline V gene. The CDR3 here is CASRTLRGGTGELFF. The CDR3 DNA reads TGTGCCAGCAGGACGTTGCGAGGGGGCACCGGGGAGCTGTTTTTT. Variable domain in full (rest from reference TRBV2 and TRBJ2-2): EPEVTQTPSHQVTQMGQEVILRCVPISNHLYFYWYRQILGQKVEFLVSFYNNEISEKSEIFDDQFSVERPDGSNFTLKIRSTKLEDSAMYFCASRTLRGGTGELFFGEGSRLTVL.

The chain recombines TRBV27 with TRBJ2-2, with 7 positions matching TRBD2. This CDR3 is 15 amino acids long. Germline lookup yields CDR1 MNHEY and CDR2 SMNVEV (reference sequence). CDR3 sequence reads: CVSRGGGSPTGELFF. CDR3 coding DNA: TGTGTTTCGCGGGGTGGCGGGAGTCCCACCGGGGAGCTGTTTTTT.